The 13 T cell receptor beta chains given below trace back to one sample, sequenced in a study of T cells in localized non-small cell lung cancer. Clones were read by immunoSEQ multiplex PCR, and TCRdb kept only the in-frame ones, dropping some. Of approximately 76,000 clones in the sample, 70% to 90% were seen once. The sample consisted of peripheral blood, taken before any cancer treatment. The receptor set was obtained from a female donor over 55 with stage I lung adenocarcinoma.

This chain uses TRBV28 with TRBJ2-1, with 10 positions matching TRBD1. This CDR3 region has 15 residues. CDR1 MDHEN and CDR2 SYDVKM come from the germline V gene. After removal of 2 bases from V and 13 bases from J, the junction contained 11 bases not matched to a gene. CDR3: CASSLPGQGLFSQFF. CDR3 DNA: TGTGCCAGCAGTTTACCGGGACAGGGGCTTTTTTCCCAGTTCTTC. The variable domain in full, with the rest retrieved from reference TRBV28 and TRBJ2-1, is DVKVTQSSRYLVKRTGEKVFLECVQDMDHENMFWYRQDPGLGLRLIYFSYDVKMKEKGDIPEGYSVSREKKERFSLILESASTNQTSMYLCASSLPGQGLFSQFFGPGTRLTVL.

This chain uses TRBV6-6 with TRBJ2-2; 7 bases map to TRBD1. Germline V gene sequence: CDR1 MNHNY, CDR2 SVGAGI (reference sequence). The CDR3 has 13 residues. Trimming removed 11 bases from V and 2 bases from J; junction bases left unmatched: 5. As DNA, the CDR3 is TGTGCCCTAGGGACAGAAAACACCGGGGAGCTGTTTTTT. Its translation: CALGTENTGELFF.

J is TRBJ1-2 and V is TRBV19; unclear D gene. From germline, CDR1 is LNHDA and CDR2 SQIVND (reference sequence). The CDR3 is 12 amino acids. V was cut by 6 bases and J by 8 bases, with 13 bases left in between. The CDR3 region is CASRNSKGGYTF. CDR3 DNA sequence: TGTGCCAGTAGAAATTCCAAAGGGGGCTACACCTTC.

The count of this clone is one. V usage is TRBV7-2 and J usage is TRBJ2-7; weak D call: TRBD2 (6 bases). V was trimmed by 1 base and J by 3 bases, leaving 22 bases between them. The CDR3 has 18 residues. Germline CDR1 reads SGHTA; CDR2 reads FQGNSA. CDR3 amino acids: CASSLESGGSGYYYEQYF. CDR3 in DNA: TGTGCCAGCAGCTTAGAGTCAGGAGGTAGCGGTTACTACTACGAGCAGTACTTC.

This chain joins TRBV9 and TRBJ2-5; 8 bases are shared with TRBD1. V gave up 3 bases and J gave up 5 bases; unmatched junction bases: 9. CDR1 and CDR2 (germline): SGDLS, YYNGEE. This CDR3 is built from 15 residues. This CDR3 is CASSADWTGRETQYF. The CDR3, as DNA: TGTGCCAGCAGCGCCGACTGGACAGGGCGGGAGACCCAGTACTTC.

This chain uses TRBV9 with TRBJ1-5; D not resolved. CDR3 length: 15 amino acids. Germline assignment: CDR1 SGDLS and CDR2 YYNGEE. V was clipped by 4 bases and J by 3 bases, with 14 bases between them. The CDR3 is CASSTYGRDNQPQHF. CDR3 nucleotides: TGTGCCAGCAGCACCTATGGTAGGGACAATCAGCCCCAGCATTTT.

The chain carries TRBV6-5 and TRBJ1-6; D uncertain. The V end lost 5 bases, the J end lost 5 bases, and 4 bases lay between the germline ends. Germline CDR1 is MNHEY and CDR2 is SVGAGI. This CDR3 comprises 12 residues. The CDR3 DNA reads as TGTGCCAGCAGTCCTCATAATTCACCCCTCCACTTT. Its protein is CASSPHNSPLHF.

The V call is TRBV19, the J call TRBJ1-2, with 9 bases matching TRBD1. This CDR3 has 12 amino acids. The V gene's germline CDR1 is LNHDA and CDR2 SQIVND (reference sequence). The V gene end was trimmed by 8 bases and the J gene end by 7 bases; junction bases not matched to a gene: 5. CDR3 nucleotides: TGTGCCAGTGGACAGGGGCCTTCTGGCTACACCTTC. Protein product: CASGQGPSGYTF.

The chain couples TRBV4-3 to TRBJ2-1; 9 bases align to TRBD2. This CDR3 has 17 residues. The J segment lost 7 bases and the V segment lost 0 bases, leaving 10 bases of the junction unmatched. Germline V gene sequence: CDR1 LGHNA, CDR2 YSLEER. DNA of the CDR3: TGCGCCAGCAGCCAAGATTTAGGGGGACTAGCAGGGAATGAGCAGTTCTTC. Its protein is CASSQDLGGLAGNEQFF.

The table lists this clone with a few counts. The J gene is TRBJ1-2, the V gene TRBV19, with 7 bases that match TRBD1. Looked up from germline, CDR1 is LNHDA and CDR2 is SQIVND (reference sequence). The CDR3 runs to 14 residues. V trimming: 7 bases; J trimming: 7 bases; junction bases outside the gene matches: 12. Here the CDR3 reads CASTPEGAGSGYTF. The CDR3 DNA follows: TGTGCCAGTACTCCCGAGGGGGCAGGATCTGGCTACACCTTC.

This chain uses TRBV6-5 with TRBJ1-2, with TRBD1 matching 9 bases. CDR1 MNHEY and CDR2 SVGAGI come from the germline V gene. The CDR3 consists of 14 residues. Trimming cost V 0 bases and J 7 bases; bases outside gene matches: 3. CDR3 loop: CASSYSRTGAGYTF. As DNA, the CDR3 is TGTGCCAGCAGTTACTCGAGGACAGGGGCTGGCTACACCTTC.

The rearrangement uses TRBV7-3 and TRBJ2-2, with D tentatively TRBD1 (6 bases). Trimming removed 2 bases at V and 6 bases at J, with 10 bases between. Germline CDR1 SGHTA, CDR2 FQGTGA. There are 14 residues in the CDR3. CDR3 amino acids: CASSLFQGSGELFF. Written as DNA, the CDR3 is TGTGCCAGCAGCTTATTCCAGGGGTCCGGGGAGCTGTTTTTT.

V usage is TRBV19 and J usage is TRBJ1-1, with D tentatively TRBD1 (5 bases). CDR3 length equals 18 residues. Between the trimmed V and J ends, which lost 5 bases and 1 base, there was a span of 23 bases. Germline CDR1 LNHDA, CDR2 SQIVND (reference sequence). The CDR3 protein is CASSPRWQGQSSNTEAFF. In DNA form, the CDR3 reads TGTGCCAGTAGTCCCCGGTGGCAGGGTCAGTCCTCGAACACTGAAGCTTTCTTT.